These T cell receptor beta chains were read from a single sample in a study of cytomegalovirus exposure and HLA in healthy donors. Clones were read by immunoSEQ multiplex PCR, and TCRdb kept only the in-frame ones, dropping some. Of approximately 150,000 clones in the sample, 82% were seen once. The sequenced sample consisted of PBMCs. Receptors were obtained from a male donor in good health and CMV-seronegative. The CDR3 runs from the conserved cysteine through the conserved F or W. The order of the fields is V gene, CDR3 length, J gene, clone size, D gene, CDR3 protein, CDR3 DNA. The D gene is left open where the match is weak. A row's size may be missing; if present it is once, few, many or a size class.

V: TRBV5-6
length: 14
J: TRBJ2-7
size: .
D: .
CDR3: CASSLKVLAYEQYF
DNA: TGTGCCAGCAGCTTGAAGGTCCTAGCCTACGAGCAGTACTTC

V: TRBV12-5
length: 15
J: TRBJ2-1
size: few
D: TRBD1
CDR3: CASGLTGTGGNEQFF
DNA: TGTGCTAGTGGTTTAACCGGGACAGGGGGGAATGAGCAGTTCTTC

V: TRBV11-2
length: 16
J: TRBJ2-2
size: .
D: TRBD1
CDR3: CASSLYGTGSSGELFF
DNA: TGTGCCAGCAGCCTCTACGGGACAGGGAGTTCCGGGGAGCTGTTTTTT

V: TRBV30
length: 14
J: TRBJ2-7
size: .
D: TRBD1
CDR3: CAWSATGGGNEQYF
DNA: TGTGCCTGGAGTGCGACAGGGGGCGGAAACGAGCAGTACTTC

V: TRBV10-3
length: 15
J: TRBJ1-2
size: .
D: TRBD1
CDR3: CAISESGQLHYGYTF
DNA: TGTGCCATCAGTGAGTCGGGACAGCTCCACTATGGCTACACCTTC

V: TRBV29-1
length: 13
J: TRBJ2-1
size: .
D: TRBD2
CDR3: CSGLTSGYNEQFF
DNA: TGCAGCGGACTGACTAGCGGCTACAATGAGCAGTTCTTC

V: TRBV6-5
length: 13
J: TRBJ2-7
size: .
D: .
CDR3: CASRLAEAYEQYF
DNA: TGTGCCAGTCGCTTAGCGGAGGCCTACGAGCAGTACTTC

V: TRBV5-4
length: 14
J: TRBJ2-4
size: .
D: .
CDR3: CASSGAGTKNIQYF
DNA: TGTGCCAGCAGCGGGGCAGGGACAAAAAACATTCAGTACTTC

V: TRBV5-1
length: 16
J: TRBJ2-1
size: .
D: .
CDR3: CASSLAMSPPNNEQFF
DNA: TGCGCCAGCAGCTTGGCCATGAGTCCCCCTAACAATGAGCAGTTCTTC

V: TRBV7-9
length: 13
J: TRBJ2-7
size: .
D: TRBD2
CDR3: CASSLQGLGEQYF
DNA: TGTGCCAGCAGCTTACAGGGACTAGGCGAGCAGTACTTC

V: TRBV19
length: 15
J: TRBJ1-2
size: .
D: .
CDR3: CASTPGSRAVGGYTF
DNA: TGTGCCAGTACCCCCGGGTCGAGGGCAGTCGGTGGCTACACCTTC

V: TRBV7-2
length: 19
J: TRBJ2-2
size: .
D: TRBD2
CDR3: CASRPLKGWTSGTTGELFF
DNA: TGTGCCAGCCGCCCCTTAAAGGGGTGGACTAGCGGGACCACCGGGGAGCTGTTTTTT

V: TRBV30
length: 15
J: TRBJ1-2
size: once
D: TRBD1
CDR3: CAWSAQHRGRKGYTF
DNA: TGTGCCTGGAGTGCCCAGCACAGGGGGCGAAAGGGCTACACCTTC

V: TRBV2
length: 12
J: TRBJ1-1
size: few
D: TRBD1
CDR3: CAGTGVNTEAFF
DNA: TGTGCCGGGACAGGGGTGAACACTGAAGCTTTCTTT

V: TRBV10-3
length: 13
J: TRBJ2-5
size: .
D: .
CDR3: CAISGTARETQYF
DNA: TGTGCCATCAGTGGGACAGCTCGAGAGACCCAGTACTTC

V: TRBV9
length: 16
J: TRBJ2-2
size: .
D: TRBD1
CDR3: CASSTPGTGNTGELFF
DNA: TGTGCCAGCAGCACCCCCGGGACAGGGAACACCGGGGAGCTGTTTTTT

V: TRBV4-3
length: 15
J: TRBJ2-7
size: .
D: .
CDR3: CASSPTRDGSYEQYF
DNA: TGCGCCAGCAGCCCGACGCGGGACGGATCCTACGAGCAGTACTTC

V: TRBV11-2
length: 15
J: TRBJ1-1
size: .
D: TRBD1
CDR3: CASSLGDRGLTEAFF
DNA: TGTGCCAGCAGCTTAGGGGACAGGGGGCTCACTGAAGCTTTCTTT

V: TRBV19
length: 12
J: TRBJ1-2
size: .
D: .
CDR3: CASLLGVYGYTF
DNA: TGTGCCAGTTTATTAGGGGTCTATGGCTACACCTTC

V: TRBV7-2
length: 17
J: TRBJ2-3
size: .
D: TRBD2
CDR3: CASSFLTSGTSTDTQYF
DNA: TGTGCCAGCAGCTTCCTGACTAGCGGGACTAGCACAGATACGCAGTATTTT

V: TRBV7-9
length: 14
J: TRBJ2-7
size: .
D: .
CDR3: CSSSLGGGRGEQYF
DNA: TGTTCCAGCAGCTTAGGGGGAGGCCGAGGCGAGCAGTACTTC

V: TRBV7-2
length: 16
J: TRBJ1-5
size: once
D: .
CDR3: CASSLLSGFSNQPQHF
DNA: TGTGCCAGCAGCTTATTGTCAGGTTTCAGCAATCAGCCCCAGCATTTT

V: TRBV2
length: 15
J: TRBJ2-7
size: medium-sized
D: TRBD2
CDR3: CASSRTSLGTYEQYF
DNA: TGTGCCAGCAGTAGGACTAGTCTGGGTACCTACGAGCAGTACTTC

V: TRBV5-6
length: 13
J: TRBJ1-4
size: .
D: .
CDR3: CASSLPGGEKLFF
DNA: TGTGCCAGCAGCTTACCCGGAGGTGAAAAACTGTTTTTT

V: TRBV7-2
length: 16
J: TRBJ2-2
size: .
D: .
CDR3: CASITPAGTNTGELFF
DNA: TGTGCCAGCATTACCCCCGCCGGGACAAACACCGGGGAGCTGTTTTTT

V: TRBV5-8
length: 19
J: TRBJ2-7
size: .
D: TRBD1
CDR3: CASTPSRYRGRVGHYEQYF
DNA: TGTGCCAGCACCCCTTCGAGGTACAGGGGGCGAGTTGGGCACTACGAGCAGTACTTC

V: TRBV7-8
length: 15
J: TRBJ2-5
size: .
D: TRBD2
CDR3: CASSNRLAGAETQYF
DNA: TGTGCCAGCAGCAACCGACTAGCGGGAGCAGAGACCCAGTACTTC

V: TRBV2
length: 17
J: TRBJ2-2
size: once
D: TRBD2
CDR3: CASGKSRAGGGTGELFF
DNA: TGTGCCAGCGGGAAATCTAGGGCGGGAGGAGGGACCGGGGAGCTGTTTTTT

V: TRBV11-2
length: 11
J: TRBJ2-3
size: .
D: .
CDR3: CASSPWGAQYF
DNA: TGTGCCAGCAGCCCTTGGGGGGCGCAGTATTTT

V: TRBV27
length: 15
J: TRBJ2-7
size: .
D: .
CDR3: CASSPGMESSYEQYF
DNA: TGTGCCAGCAGTCCAGGGATGGAGAGCTCCTACGAGCAGTACTTC

V: TRBV2
length: 15
J: TRBJ1-3
size: few
D: .
CDR3: CASSGGPLSGNTIYF
DNA: TGTGCCAGCAGCGGGGGGCCTCTCTCTGGAAACACCATATATTTT

V: TRBV5-3
length: 13
J: TRBJ2-2
size: .
D: .
CDR3: CARSTISTGELFF
DNA: TGTGCCAGAAGCACCATTAGCACCGGGGAGCTGTTTTTC

V: TRBV5-6
length: 14
J: TRBJ1-2
size: .
D: .
CDR3: CASSRRATNYGYTF
DNA: TGTGCCAGCAGTCGGAGGGCTACTAACTATGGCTACACCTTC

V: TRBV7-9
length: 16
J: TRBJ1-2
size: .
D: TRBD1
CDR3: CASSFSGTGLNYGYTF
DNA: TGTGCCAGCAGCTTCTCCGGGACAGGGCTTAACTATGGCTACACCTTC

V: TRBV7-3
length: 14
J: TRBJ2-5
size: few
D: .
CDR3: CASSLTTGQETQYF
DNA: TGTGCCAGCAGCTTAACGACTGGCCAGGAGACCCAGTACTTC

V: TRBV7-3
length: 15
J: TRBJ2-6
size: .
D: TRBD1
CDR3: CASSPGTAGANVLTF
DNA: TGTGCCAGCAGCCCAGGGACAGCTGGGGCCAACGTCCTGACTTTC

V: TRBV19
length: 15
J: TRBJ2-6
size: few
D: .
CDR3: CASSIRGSGANVLTF
DNA: TGTGCCAGTAGTATACGAGGCTCTGGGGCCAACGTCCTGACTTTC